What follows are 21 T cell receptor beta chains derived from one specimen sequenced in a study of T cells in Graves' hyperthyroidism and ophthalmopathy. The source material, RNA transcripts, was used to amplify TCR beta CDR3 regions. First-round RT-PCR with HTBI primers amplified the TCR CDR3 region. Using its own MiXCR run on the multiplex PCR reads, TCRdb lists one record per CDR3 protein. The sample consists of about 570,000 distinct CDR3 sequences, under 60% of them appearing once. The sequenced material came from peripheral blood or thyroid tissue (not recorded which). The receptors come from an adult woman with Graves' disease, either hyperthyroidism or ophthalmopathy (not recorded which).

This clonotype was recorded many times. V and J are TRBV7-6 and TRBJ1-5; 8 nucleotides match TRBD1. The CDR3 is 13 residues long. Trimming cost V 4 bases and J 5 bases; bases outside gene matches: 1. CDR1 is SGHVS and CDR2 is FNYEAQ in the germline V gene. CDR3: CASSSDRDQPQHF. The CDR3 bases are TGTGCCAGCAGCTCGGACAGGGATCAGCCCCAGCATTTT.

This clonotype was found many times. This chain connects TRBV6-2 or TRBV6-3 to TRBJ1-1; unclear D gene. The CDR3 is made up of 13 amino acids. Trimming pared 2 bases from V and 5 bases from J, leaving 9 bases between. Germline values: CDR1 MNHEY, CDR2 SVGEGT. CDR3 amino acids: CASSYVRGTEAFF. The CDR3 DNA follows: TGTGCCAGCAGTTACGTTCGGGGAACTGAAGCTTTCTTT.

This clonotype was observed at least ten times. The chain couples TRBV7-2 to TRBJ1-1; no clear D gene. CDR3 size: 13 residues. Per germline, CDR1 SGHTA and CDR2 FQGNSA. The V end was cut by 5 bases, the J end by 5 bases, with 12 bases between. The CDR3 reads CASSPTGITEAFF. CDR3 in DNA: TGTGCCAGCAGCCCGACGGGGATTACTGAAGCTTTCTTT.

The sample holds many counts of this clonotype. The V gene is TRBV15, the J gene TRBJ2-2, with D perhaps given as TRBD1 or TRBD2 (5 bases each). The CDR3 consists of 15 residues. V was trimmed by 0 bases and J by 4 bases, leaving 9 bases between them. From germline, CDR1 is LNHNV and CDR2 YYDKDF (reference sequence). CDR3 region: CATSRDRDGTGELFF. The CDR3 bases are TGTGCCACCAGCAGAGACCGGGACGGCACCGGGGAGCTGTTTTTT.

For this clonotype: This may arise from a read error, as a much more abundant clone is one base away. The chain employs TRBV19 and TRBJ1-5; D is unresolved. CDR3 length: 17 residues. V was clipped by 3 bases and J by 2 bases, with 17 bases between them. Per the germline V gene, CDR1 is LNHDA and CDR2 is SQIVND (reference sequence). CDR3 DNA: TGTGCCAGTAGTATGGCATCGGGTCCGTATGGCAATCAGCCCCAGCATTTT. This translates into CASSMASGPYGNQPQHF.

The sample holds many counts of this clonotype. The V and J genes are TRBV7-9 and TRBJ2-7; 7 nucleotides agree with TRBD1. V lost 5 bases to trimming and J lost 5 bases; unmatched junction nucleotides: 12. This CDR3 has 15 amino acids. The germline V gene has CDR1 SEHNR and CDR2 FQNEAQ (reference sequence). In DNA form, the CDR3 reads TGTGCCAGCAGCCCCTCAGGGACAGCCGGCGACGAGCAGTACTTC. The encoded protein is CASSPSGTAGDEQYF.

A note on this clonotype: A much larger clone is a single base away; this may be a read error. The chain employs TRBV5-6 and TRBJ2-6, with 7 bases matching TRBD2. The CDR3 has 19 amino acids. Per germline, CDR1 SGHDT and CDR2 YYEEEE. Unmatched junction bases numbered 15, after V lost 0 bases and J lost 6 bases. The CDR3 DNA sequence: TGTGCCAGCAGCTTGGGGCCAGCGGGATCCCTCCCTGTGGCCAACGTCCTGACTTTC. Translation: CASSLGPAGSLPVANVLTF.

The chain uses TRBV5-1 and TRBJ2-7, with 16 positions matching TRBD2. Germline CDR1 is SGHRS and CDR2 is YFSETQ. With 3 bases clipped from V and 2 bases from J, the junction kept 5 bases outside the gene matches. This CDR3 spans 17 amino acids. The CDR3 sequence is CASSSGLAGGGTYEQYF. CDR3 bases: TGCGCCAGCAGCTCGGGACTAGCGGGAGGGGGAACCTACGAGCAGTACTTC.

The genes are TRBV7-9 and TRBJ1-1, with D possibly being TRBD1 (5 bases). The CDR3 consists of 12 residues. Germline CDR1 is SEHNR and CDR2 is FQNEAQ (reference sequence). Trimming stripped 4 bases from V and 7 bases from J, with 10 bases between. The CDR3 DNA reads as TGTGCCAGCAGCTCCGGGGCAGTTGAAGCTTTCTTT. It yields the protein CASSSGAVEAFF.

The chain employs TRBV10-3 and TRBJ1-2; TRBD1 is a possible D gene (5 bases). The CDR3 covers 14 residues. Germline V gives CDR1 ENHRY, CDR2 SYGVKD. V was pared by 0 bases and J by 3 bases, with 8 bases between. The CDR3 protein is CAISESRGDYGYTF. DNA of the CDR3: TGTGCCATCAGTGAGTCGAGAGGGGACTATGGCTACACCTTC.

This clonotype appeared many times. V and J are TRBV7-8 and TRBJ2-2; 8 positions match TRBD2. Germline V CDR1 and CDR2: SGHVS, FQNEAQ. The CDR3 extends over 16 amino acids. V lost 5 bases, J lost 4 bases, and 9 bases stayed unmatched. CDR3 region: CASSPRRLAGTGELFF. CDR3 sequence (DNA): TGTGCCAGCAGCCCGAGACGTCTAGCGGGCACCGGGGAGCTGTTTTTT.

The chain couples TRBV13 to TRBJ1-6; D ambiguous. Germline V gene data show CDR1 as PRHDT and CDR2 as FYEKMQ (reference sequence). This CDR3 region has 12 residues. V lost 1 base to trimming and J lost 9 bases, with 4 bases between them. This chain's CDR3 is CASSLVGSPLHF. CDR3 DNA sequence: TGTGCCAGCAGCTTAGTTGGTTCACCCCTCCACTTT.

About this clonotype: An end of the junction does not agree with germline; a read error may underlie this. The rearrangement links TRBV7-2 to TRBJ1-1; TRBD1 matches at 7 bases. The CDR3 has 13 residues. CDR1 is SGHTA, CDR2 FQGNSA, per germline. This chain's CDR3 is CASSQETGAEAFF. The CDR3 DNA reads TGCGCCAGCAGCCAAGAAACAGGGGCTGAAGCTTTCTTT.

This sequence joins TRBV7-9 and TRBJ2-7; TRBD2 matches 8 bases. CDR1 is SEHNR, CDR2 FQNEAQ, per germline (reference sequence). The CDR3 has 13 residues. V lost 5 bases, J lost 5 bases, and 5 bases stayed unmatched. The CDR3 sequence: CASSRGGGDEQYF. The CDR3 DNA reads TGTGCCAGCAGCCGGGGGGGGGGAGACGAGCAGTACTTC.

This clonotype was counted once. The chain carries TRBV9 and TRBJ1-4; D is uncertain. CDR3 size: 15 residues. With 0 bases removed from V and 8 bases from J, the gap between germline ends came to 14 bases. Germline V lookup: CDR1 SGDLS, CDR2 YYNGEE. The CDR3 sequence is CASSVGPGTYEKLFF. CDR3 DNA: TGTGCCAGCAGCGTAGGCCCGGGAACTTACGAAAAACTGTTTTTT.

This sequence joins TRBV7-9 and TRBJ1-6; D uncertain. Germline V gene lookup returns CDR1 SEHNR and CDR2 FQNEAQ (reference sequence). The CDR3 consists of 12 residues. Trimming took off 6 bases at V and 7 bases at J, with 7 bases between the two ends. DNA of the CDR3: TGTGCCAGCAGGGCGCCGAATTCACCCCTCCACTTT. Residues: CASRAPNSPLHF.

In its sample, this clonotype was seen many times. The chain has TRBV12-3 or TRBV12-4 and TRBJ1-2; possible D gene TRBD1, 5 bases. The CDR3 is 12 amino acids. Trimming pared 2 bases from V and 10 bases from J, leaving 11 bases between. DNA for the CDR3: TGTGCCAGCAGTTTATTACGGGGGACCTACACCTTC. As protein: CASSLLRGTYTF.

This clonotype was found many times. The chain joins TRBV29-1 to TRBJ2-7; D tentatively reads TRBD1 or TRBD2 (5 bases each). The CDR3 consists of 12 residues. Trimming took off 7 bases at V and 6 bases at J, with 16 bases between the two ends. The germline V gene encodes CDR1 SQVTM and CDR2 ANQGSEA. The CDR3: CSGGAYEAEQYF. In DNA, the CDR3 is TGCAGCGGAGGGGCCTACGAGGCCGAGCAGTACTTC.

This clonotype was seen many times. The chain links TRBV20-1 to TRBJ2-2; D unclear. The germline V gene encodes CDR1 DFQATT and CDR2 SNEGSKA (reference sequence). V was shortened by 2 bases and J by 1 base, with 5 bases between the two germline ends. This CDR3 spans 13 amino acids. The CDR3: CSARHRNTGELFF. The CDR3 DNA reads as TGCAGTGCTAGACATCGGAACACCGGGGAGCTGTTTTTT.

The rearrangement links TRBV10-1 to TRBJ1-2; 7 nucleotides line up with TRBD1. Germline V gives CDR1 WNHNN, CDR2 SYGVQD (reference sequence). The CDR3 runs 14 residues. Trimming cost V 4 bases and J 3 bases; bases outside gene matches: 5. The CDR3 here is CASSGQGRDYGYTF. Here the CDR3 DNA reads TGCGCCAGCAGTGGACAGGGCCGAGACTATGGCTACACCTTC.

Only a few counts were recorded for this clonotype. The genes are TRBV30 and TRBJ2-7; 9 nucleotides match TRBD2. CDR3 length: 15 residues. The germline gives CDR1 GTSNPN, CDR2 SVGIG (reference sequence). The J segment lost 2 bases and the V segment lost 4 bases, leaving 9 bases of the junction unmatched. CDR3 sequence: CAWTISGSGAYEQYF. The DNA of the CDR3 is TGTGCCTGGACTATTAGCGGGAGTGGGGCCTACGAGCAGTACTTC.